This paragraph covers one T cell receptor (beta chain) sequence. This clonotype occurred many times. This clone's antigen is unknown. No base quality information exists; no much larger clone differs at one position. Only healthy Caucasian donors were included. Three unrelated non-twin adults were additionally sequenced: a male aged 18 to 29, a male aged 50 to 60 and a female aged 50 to 60. Miltenyi CD45RO+ enrichment and human naive T-cell isolation kits were used to isolate memory (CD45RO+) and naive T cells from PBMC. The method behind the library was 5' RACE. Sequenced on an Illumina HiSeq 2000. Template switching added a universal primer binding site, and the final cDNA carried a unique molecular identifier that allowed TCR cDNA molecules to be counted accurately. First-strand cDNA for TCR alpha and beta chains was synthesized from specific primers in the conserved constant-segment region. To control for contamination, each cDNA library was double barcoded with a SMART-Mk sample barcode plus Illumina barcodes. TruSeq adapter sequences, together with Illumina sample barcodes, were added in two successive PCR steps. Sequencing of the TCR alpha and beta cDNA libraries was done on the Illumina HiSeq platform using custom primers. On the study's bioinformatics: Raw reads were processed with MiGEC to extract unique molecular identifiers, and MiXCR was used to determine CDR3 positions. For each individual, recombination models were inferred using an EM algorithm with the repgenHMM and IGoR tools. Shared clonotypes were analyzed with the tcR package in R, and sharing was normalized by the product of cloneset sizes. To study raw recombination without the effects of thymic and clonal selection, out-of-frame nonproductive sequences were analyzed. TCRdb reran the public reads through fastp at Q25 and MiXCR, keeping productive beta chains. Identical CDR3 proteins give one entry, which carries the most common genes and DNA. The V and J calls shown here were made by TCRdb, not taken from the authors' results. The sample table shows about 450,000 distinct CDR3 sequences, and roughly 18% are seen once. 9% to 15% of the sample is in the top ten clones.

The junction shows trimming of 1 base on V and 2 bases on J, and the gene matches do not reach 4 bases of it. CDR1 and CDR2 are drawn from the germline V gene: SQVTM, ANQGSEA. The CDR3 spans 15 residues, from the cysteine through the phenylalanine. The read is trimmed to its CDR3 DNA, 45 bases read in frame from base 1. The sample originates from a study of identical twins (TCRdb year 2016). As for the study more broadly: To test whether fetal clonotypes persist, this study deep-sequenced TCR alpha and beta repertoires from monozygotic twins, from unrelated adults of various ages, and from cord blood. To rule out contamination, replicate twin experiments were performed at different times with different library preparation protocols. Broader findings and caveats from the paper: Invariant T cells such as MAIT and iNKT could partly confound zero-insertion analyses, although diverse VJ usage argued against such confounding for most clonotypes. In monozygotic twins, recombination models systematically underestimated out-of-frame TCR alpha sharing, but the models matched the sharing seen between unrelated individuals. The excess sharing between twins in beta out-of-frame sequences was weaker because fewer shared sequences reduced the signal-to-noise ratio. Conclusions relied on cross-sectional statistical analysis, since the same donors could not be followed over many years. Abundant cord blood beta clonotypes carried fewer insertions; young adult naive repertoires showed a weaker similar trend, while memory repertoires showed none. Compared with coincidental sharing between unrelated individuals, out-of-frame TCR alpha sequences shared between twins showed an excess of sequences with low generation probability.

The chain is encoded by TRBV29-1 joined to TRBJ2-7; 11 central bases correspond to TRBD1. The sample consisted of naive T cells sorted from blood. The sample's cell subset or site label, decoded: cells isolated with a human naive T-cell isolation kit. The sequence derives from a man aged 50 to 59 in good health. CDR3 protein: CSVEGRTGGTYEQYF. The nucleotides are TGCAGCGTTGAAGGGAGGACAGGGGGCACCTACGAGCAGTACTTC.